The 17 T cell receptor beta chains given below trace back to one sample, sequenced in a study of cytomegalovirus exposure and HLA in healthy donors. A multiplex PCR was run with 60 Vbeta primers and 13 Jbeta primers. TCRdb keeps only in-frame clones here, not all; method: immunoSEQ multiplex PCR. The table shows fewer than 140,000 clones, with roughly 82% occurring only once. Sequencing was carried out using PBMCs. Source of these receptors: a woman between 45 and 60 years old in good health and CMV-seropositive.

V and J are TRBV13 and TRBJ2-3; 12 nucleotides line up with TRBD2. V lost 4 bases and J lost 3; bases outside the gene matches: 2. The CDR3 sequence is 15 residues long. From germline, CDR1 is PRHDT and CDR2 FYEKMQ (reference sequence). The CDR3 loop is CASSSGTSGTDTQYF. The CDR3 DNA reads as TGTGCCAGCAGCTCCGGGACTAGCGGGACAGATACGCAGTATTTT.

The V call is TRBV6-5, the J call TRBJ1-1, with 9 bases matching TRBD1. The CDR3 sequence is 14 residues long. V shed 8 bases and J 3 bases; nucleotides not matched to a gene: 7. The germline V gene encodes CDR1 MNHEY and CDR2 SVGAGI. The CDR3 region has the DNA TGTGCCAGCTCCCCGACAGGGGGAGACACTGAAGCTTTCTTT. Its protein is CASSPTGGDTEAFF.

The chain couples TRBV5-1 to TRBJ2-1; TRBD1 matches 8 bases. Trimming at V came to 4 bases and at J to 9 bases, leaving 12 bases not matched to a gene. Germline V gene lookup returns CDR1 SGHRS and CDR2 YFSETQ. There are 15 residues in the CDR3. CDR3 in DNA: TGCGCCAGCAGCAGAAGAGAGGACAGGGCGACTGAGCAGTTCTTC. It specifies CASSRREDRATEQFF.

The V and J genes are TRBV28 and TRBJ2-7, with TRBD1 matching over 7 bases. The CDR3 is made up of 11 amino acids. Germline V gene lookup returns CDR1 MDHEN and CDR2 SYDVKM. V gave up 7 bases and J gave up 8 bases; unmatched junction bases: 5. The CDR3 protein is CASTDRLKQYF. CDR3 bases: TGTGCCAGCACGGACAGGCTAAAGCAGTACTTC.

The gene calls are TRBV2 and TRBJ1-6; 7 nucleotides line up with TRBD1. Germline assignment: CDR1 SNHLY and CDR2 FYNNEI. The CDR3 consists of 15 residues. The trim removed 4 bases at V and 9 bases at J, leaving 9 bases unmatched. CDR3 loop: CASSGFRAGGSPLHF. The CDR3 region has the DNA TGTGCCAGCAGTGGCTTTAGGGCAGGGGGTTCACCCCTCCACTTT.

V gene TRBV4-3 combines with J gene TRBJ1-1; D not resolved. The CDR3 sequence is 15 residues long. Trimming shortened V by 1 base and J by 0 bases, and 9 bases separated the two germline ends. Per germline, CDR1 LGHNA and CDR2 YSLEER. In nucleotides, the CDR3 is TGCGCCAGCAGCCAAGCAGCCGGGGTGAACACTGAAGCTTTCTTT. It encodes CASSQAAGVNTEAFF.

The V gene is TRBV18, the J gene TRBJ2-7; 10 nucleotides match TRBD1. Trimming cost V 4 bases and J 5 bases; bases outside gene matches: 2. The CDR3 length is 13 residues. Per the germline V gene, CDR1 is KGHSH and CDR2 is LQKENI. CDR3 residues: CASSRGTGDEQYF. The CDR3 coding sequence is TGTGCCAGCTCACGTGGGACAGGGGACGAGCAGTACTTC.

The chain couples TRBV4-3 to TRBJ2-5, with 9 bases identical to TRBD2. Trimming removed 0 bases from V and 3 bases from J; junction bases left unmatched: 8. Germline V lookup: CDR1 LGHNA, CDR2 YSLEER. The CDR3 spans 17 residues. The CDR3 bases are TGCGCCAGCAGCCAAGATCGCGCGGGGGGGCCTAAAGAGACCCAGTACTTC. Protein sequence: CASSQDRAGGPKETQYF.

The chain employs TRBV19 and TRBJ1-5; a possible D gene is TRBD1 (5 bases). CDR1 and CDR2 (germline): LNHDA, SQIVND (reference sequence). Trimming stripped 6 bases from V and 8 bases from J, with 17 bases between. This CDR3 is built from 14 residues. The CDR3 DNA sequence: TGTGCCAGTAGAAGTACAGGCTTACCTAAGCCCCAGCATTTT. It yields the protein CASRSTGLPKPQHF.

The count of this clone is one. CDR3 DNA: TGTGCCAGCAGTTACGGAGGACAGGGCTACGGCGAGCAGTACTTC. Protein sequence: CASSYGGQGYGEQYF. V is TRBV6-6 and J is TRBJ2-7; 8 bases map to TRBD1. Germline V gene sequence: CDR1 MNHNY, CDR2 SVGAGI (reference sequence). The CDR3 extends over 15 amino acids. The junction had 9 bases not matched to a gene; V was cut back by 2 bases and J by 6 bases.

The chain combines TRBV5-1 with TRBJ2-5, with D possibly being TRBD1 (5 bases). The J call is in doubt because the DNA end fits TRBJ2-7 better. CDR1 is SGHRS and CDR2 is YFSETQ in the germline V gene. CDR3 length equals 15 residues. The CDR3 region is CASSGYRNRSYEQYF. The CDR3 bases are TGCGCCAGCAGCGGCTACAGGAACCGCTCCTACGAGCAGTACTTC.

V and J are TRBV7-3 and TRBJ2-3; no clear D. This CDR3 comprises 15 residues. Trimming took 5 bases from V and 1 from J, leaving 13 bases between them. Germline V gene data show CDR1 as SGHTA and CDR2 as FQGTGA. CDR3 sequence: CASSLVKAGTDTQYF. Here the CDR3 DNA reads TGTGCCAGCAGCCTAGTAAAGGCGGGCACAGATACGCAGTATTTT.

V usage is TRBV18 and J usage is TRBJ1-1; D gene uncertain. The V end lost 2 bases, the J end lost 1 base, and 8 bases lay between the germline ends. The germline V gene has CDR1 KGHSH and CDR2 LQKENI. CDR3 length equals 14 residues. The CDR3 loop is CASSPIRENTEAFF. DNA of the CDR3: TGTGCCAGCTCACCAATCCGGGAGAACACTGAAGCTTTCTTT.

This clone came up a few times. This sequence joins TRBV14 and TRBJ1-6, with D unclear. This CDR3 region has 13 residues. Germline values: CDR1 SGHDN, CDR2 FVKESK. Trimming stripped 0 bases from V and 8 bases from J, with 5 bases between. CDR3 DNA: TGTGCCAGCAGCCAAGAGTTATATTCACCCCTCCACTTT. Protein sequence: CASSQELYSPLHF. The full variable domain, with the rest looked up from reference TRBV14 and TRBJ1-6, is EAGVTQFPSHSVIEKGQTVTLRCDPISGHDNLYWYRRVMGKEIKFLLHFVKESKQDESGMPNNRFLAERTGGTYSTLKVQPAELEDSGVYFCASSQELYSPLHFGNGTRLTVT.

The chain links TRBV6-5 to TRBJ2-1; 10 bases match TRBD2. V was pared by 2 bases and J by 4 bases, with 5 bases of the junction left unmatched. This CDR3 has 16 amino acids. Germline V gene data show CDR1 as MNHEY and CDR2 as SVGAGI. The CDR3 DNA reads TGTGCCAGCAGTTACGCACCGGGACTAGCGTACAATGAGCAGTTCTTC. Residues: CASSYAPGLAYNEQFF.

V is TRBV5-4 and J is TRBJ1-2; D possibly corresponds to TRBD1 (5 bases). CDR3 length: 14 residues. Germline CDR1 is SGHNT and CDR2 is YYREEE (reference sequence). The germline V and J ends were trimmed by 4 bases and 8 bases, with 18 bases remaining between them. For the CDR3, the DNA is TGTGCCAGCAGCCCGGCCGGGGGGACTAGGGGCTACACCTTC. This sequence encodes CASSPAGGTRGYTF.

The rearrangement links TRBV7-2 to TRBJ2-5; 13 nucleotides agree with TRBD2. The V gene end was trimmed by 5 bases and the J gene end by 4 bases; junction bases not matched to a gene: 4. The CDR3 spans 15 residues. Germline CDR1 SGHTA, CDR2 FQGNSA. The CDR3: CASSPGLAGVETQYF. The CDR3 bases are TGTGCCAGCAGCCCCGGACTAGCGGGGGTAGAGACCCAGTACTTC.